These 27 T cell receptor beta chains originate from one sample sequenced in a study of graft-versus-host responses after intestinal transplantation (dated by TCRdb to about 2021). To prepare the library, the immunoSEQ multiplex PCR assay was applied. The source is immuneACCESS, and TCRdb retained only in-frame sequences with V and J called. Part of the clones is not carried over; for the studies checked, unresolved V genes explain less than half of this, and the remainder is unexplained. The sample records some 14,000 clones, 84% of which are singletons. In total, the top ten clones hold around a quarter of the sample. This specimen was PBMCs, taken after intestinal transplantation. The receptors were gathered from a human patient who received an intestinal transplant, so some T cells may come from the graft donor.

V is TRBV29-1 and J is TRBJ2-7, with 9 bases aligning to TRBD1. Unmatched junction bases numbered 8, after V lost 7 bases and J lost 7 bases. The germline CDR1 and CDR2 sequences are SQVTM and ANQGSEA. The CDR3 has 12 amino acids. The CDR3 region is CSAGTGYLEQYF. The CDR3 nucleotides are TGCAGCGCCGGGACAGGGTATCTAGAGCAGTACTTC.

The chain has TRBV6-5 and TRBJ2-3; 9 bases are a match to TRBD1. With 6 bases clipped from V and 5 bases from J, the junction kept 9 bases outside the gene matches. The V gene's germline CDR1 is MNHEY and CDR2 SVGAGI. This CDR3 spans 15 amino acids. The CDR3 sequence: CASSPGTGKKDTQYF. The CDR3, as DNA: TGTGCCAGCAGCCCCGGGACAGGGAAGAAAGATACGCAGTATTTT.

CDR3 sequence: CASSLQGLSGANVLTF. DNA of the CDR3: TGCGCCAGCAGCCTCCAGGGCCTCTCTGGGGCCAACGTCCTGACTTTC. The chain recombines TRBV5-1 with TRBJ2-6, with D possibly matching TRBD1 (5 bases). V was clipped by 4 bases and J by 0 bases, with 11 bases between them. This CDR3 spans 16 amino acids. Germline assignment: CDR1 SGHRS and CDR2 YFSETQ.

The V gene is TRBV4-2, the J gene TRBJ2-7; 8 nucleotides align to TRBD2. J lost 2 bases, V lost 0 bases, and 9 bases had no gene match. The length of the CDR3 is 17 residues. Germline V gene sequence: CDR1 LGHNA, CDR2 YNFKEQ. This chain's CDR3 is CASSQDRGAGVPYEQYF. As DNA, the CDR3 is TGTGCCAGCAGCCAAGATCGCGGAGCGGGAGTCCCCTACGAGCAGTACTTC.

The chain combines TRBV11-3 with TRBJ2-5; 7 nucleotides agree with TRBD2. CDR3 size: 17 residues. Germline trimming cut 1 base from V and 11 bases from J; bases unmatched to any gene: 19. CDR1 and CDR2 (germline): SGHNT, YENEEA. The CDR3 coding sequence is TGTGCCAGCAGCTTAGTCCCTTGGGGAGGGCACCGGGGAAAGCAGTACTTC. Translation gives CASSLVPWGGHRGKQYF.

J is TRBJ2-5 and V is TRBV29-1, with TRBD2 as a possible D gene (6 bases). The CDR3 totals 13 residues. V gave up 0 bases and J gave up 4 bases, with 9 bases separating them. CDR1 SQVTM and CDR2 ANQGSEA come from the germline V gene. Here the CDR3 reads CSVEDLRGETQYF. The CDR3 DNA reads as TGCAGCGTTGAAGACCTGCGGGGAGAGACCCAGTACTTC.

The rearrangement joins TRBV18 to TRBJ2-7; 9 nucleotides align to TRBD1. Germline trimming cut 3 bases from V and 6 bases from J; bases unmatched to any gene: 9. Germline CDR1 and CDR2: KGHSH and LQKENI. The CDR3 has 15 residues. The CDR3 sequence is CASSPGTGKNGEQYF. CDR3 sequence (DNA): TGTGCCAGCTCACCCGGGACAGGGAAAAACGGCGAGCAGTACTTC.

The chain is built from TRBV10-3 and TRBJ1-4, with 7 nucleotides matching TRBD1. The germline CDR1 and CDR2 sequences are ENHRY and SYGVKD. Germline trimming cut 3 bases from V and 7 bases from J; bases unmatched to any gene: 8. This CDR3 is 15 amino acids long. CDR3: CAISDGGQLTEKLFF. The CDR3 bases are TGTGCCATCAGTGACGGGGGACAGCTGACTGAAAAACTGTTTTTT.

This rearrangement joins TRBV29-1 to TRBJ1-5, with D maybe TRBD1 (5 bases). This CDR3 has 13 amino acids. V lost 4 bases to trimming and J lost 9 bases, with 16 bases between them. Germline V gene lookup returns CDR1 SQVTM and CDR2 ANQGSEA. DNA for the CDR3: TGCAGCGTTGCAGGGTCTAACTTTCGGCCCCAGCATTTT. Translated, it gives CSVAGSNFRPQHF. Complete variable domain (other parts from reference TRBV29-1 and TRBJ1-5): SAVISQKPSRDICQRGTSLTIQCQVDSQVTMMFWYRQQPGQSLTLIATANQGSEATYESGFVIDKFPISRPNLTFSTLTVSNMSPEDSSIYLCSVAGSNFRPQHFGDGTRLSIL.

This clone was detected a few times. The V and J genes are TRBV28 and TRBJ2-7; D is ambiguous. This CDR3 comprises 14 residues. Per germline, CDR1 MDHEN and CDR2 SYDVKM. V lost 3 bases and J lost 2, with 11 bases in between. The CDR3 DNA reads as TGTGCCAGCAGTTTGTACAGAAAGCCCTACGAGCAGTACTTC. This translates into CASSLYRKPYEQYF.

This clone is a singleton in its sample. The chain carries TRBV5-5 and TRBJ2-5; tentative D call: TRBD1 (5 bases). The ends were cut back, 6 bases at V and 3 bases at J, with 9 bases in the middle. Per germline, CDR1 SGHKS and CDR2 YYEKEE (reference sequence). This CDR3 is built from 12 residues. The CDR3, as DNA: TGTGCCAGCACCTTCAGGGAAGAGACCCAGTACTTC. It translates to CASTFREETQYF.

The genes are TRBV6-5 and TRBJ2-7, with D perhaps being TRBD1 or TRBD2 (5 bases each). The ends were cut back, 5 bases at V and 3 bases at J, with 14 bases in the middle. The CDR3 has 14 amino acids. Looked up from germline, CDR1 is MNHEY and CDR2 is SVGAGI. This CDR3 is CASSPSRGRYEQYF. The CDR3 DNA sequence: TGTGCCAGCAGTCCCTCGAGGGGCCGCTACGAGCAGTACTTC.

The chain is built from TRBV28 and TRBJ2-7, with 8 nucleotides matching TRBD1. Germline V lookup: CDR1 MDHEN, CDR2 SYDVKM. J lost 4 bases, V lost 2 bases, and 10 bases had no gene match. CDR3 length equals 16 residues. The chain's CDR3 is CASSLPLWTGRYEQYF. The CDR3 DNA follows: TGTGCCAGCAGTTTACCCCTTTGGACAGGGAGGTACGAGCAGTACTTC.

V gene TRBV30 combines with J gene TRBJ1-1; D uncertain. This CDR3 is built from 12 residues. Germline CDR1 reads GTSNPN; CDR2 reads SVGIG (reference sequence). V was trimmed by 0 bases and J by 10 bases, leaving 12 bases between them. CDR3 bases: TGTGCCTGGAGTGTAACGGCATACGGAGCTTTCTTT. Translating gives CAWSVTAYGAFF.

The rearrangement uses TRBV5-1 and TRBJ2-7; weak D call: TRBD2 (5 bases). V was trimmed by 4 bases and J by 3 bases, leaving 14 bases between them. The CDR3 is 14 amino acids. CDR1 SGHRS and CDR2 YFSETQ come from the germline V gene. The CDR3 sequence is CASSLEGGLYEQYF. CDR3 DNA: TGCGCCAGCAGCCTGGAAGGAGGCCTCTACGAGCAGTACTTC.

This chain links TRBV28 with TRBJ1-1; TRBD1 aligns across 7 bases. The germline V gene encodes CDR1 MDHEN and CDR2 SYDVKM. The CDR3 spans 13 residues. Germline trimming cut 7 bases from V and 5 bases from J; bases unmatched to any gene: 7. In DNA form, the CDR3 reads TGTGCCAGCATCAACAGGGGTTTTACTGAAGCTTTCTTT. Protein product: CASINRGFTEAFF.

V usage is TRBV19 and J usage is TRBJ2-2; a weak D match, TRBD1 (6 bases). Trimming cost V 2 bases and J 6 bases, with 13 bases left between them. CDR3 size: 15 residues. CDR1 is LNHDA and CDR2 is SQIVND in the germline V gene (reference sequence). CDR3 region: CASSIPGDWAGELFF. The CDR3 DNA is TGTGCCAGTAGTATACCAGGGGATTGGGCCGGGGAGCTGTTTTTT.

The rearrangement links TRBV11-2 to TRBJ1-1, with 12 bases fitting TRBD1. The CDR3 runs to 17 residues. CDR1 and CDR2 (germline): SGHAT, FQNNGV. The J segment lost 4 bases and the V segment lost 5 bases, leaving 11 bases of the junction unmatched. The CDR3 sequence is CASSAFPGQGAFTEAFF. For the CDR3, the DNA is TGTGCCAGCAGCGCCTTTCCGGGACAGGGGGCGTTCACTGAAGCTTTCTTT.

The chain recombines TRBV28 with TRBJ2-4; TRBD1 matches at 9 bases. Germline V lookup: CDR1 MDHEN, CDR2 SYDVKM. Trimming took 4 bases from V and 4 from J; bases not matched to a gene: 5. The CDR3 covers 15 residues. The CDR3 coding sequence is TGTGCCAGCAGTTCCCCCGGGACAGGGAAAAACATTCAGTACTTC. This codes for CASSSPGTGKNIQYF.

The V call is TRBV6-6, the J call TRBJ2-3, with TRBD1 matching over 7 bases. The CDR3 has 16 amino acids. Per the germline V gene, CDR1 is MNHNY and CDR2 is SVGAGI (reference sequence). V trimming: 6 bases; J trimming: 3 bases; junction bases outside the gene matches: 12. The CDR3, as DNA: TGTGCCAGCAGCTCTTACCGGGGCAGGGGGACAGATACGCAGTATTTT. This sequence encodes CASSSYRGRGTDTQYF.

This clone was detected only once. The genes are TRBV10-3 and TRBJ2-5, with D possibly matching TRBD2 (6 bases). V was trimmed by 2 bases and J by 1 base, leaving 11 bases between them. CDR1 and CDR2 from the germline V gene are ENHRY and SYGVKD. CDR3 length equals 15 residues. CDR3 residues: CAISEQGGFQETQYF. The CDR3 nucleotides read TGTGCCATCAGTGAGCAGGGAGGTTTCCAAGAGACCCAGTACTTC.

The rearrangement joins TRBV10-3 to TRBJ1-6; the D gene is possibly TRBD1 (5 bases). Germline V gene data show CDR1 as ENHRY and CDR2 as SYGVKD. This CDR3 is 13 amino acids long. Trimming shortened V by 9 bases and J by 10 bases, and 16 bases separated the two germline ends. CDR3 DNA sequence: TGTGCCATTTTAAAGGACGAGGGGTCACCCCTCCACTTT. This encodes CAILKDEGSPLHF.

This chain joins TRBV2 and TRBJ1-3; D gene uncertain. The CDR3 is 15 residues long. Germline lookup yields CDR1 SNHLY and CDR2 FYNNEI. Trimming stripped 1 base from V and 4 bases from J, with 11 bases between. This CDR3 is CASSEGGWNGNTIYF. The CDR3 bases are TGTGCCAGCAGTGAAGGGGGATGGAACGGAAACACCATATATTTT.

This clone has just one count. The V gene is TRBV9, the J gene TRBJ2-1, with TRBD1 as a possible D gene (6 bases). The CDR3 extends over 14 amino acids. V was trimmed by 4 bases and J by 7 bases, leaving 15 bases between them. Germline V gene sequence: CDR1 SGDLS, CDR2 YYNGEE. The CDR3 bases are TGTGCCAGCAGCCTCTGGGGGCCTGGGAATGAGCAGTTCTTC. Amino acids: CASSLWGPGNEQFF.

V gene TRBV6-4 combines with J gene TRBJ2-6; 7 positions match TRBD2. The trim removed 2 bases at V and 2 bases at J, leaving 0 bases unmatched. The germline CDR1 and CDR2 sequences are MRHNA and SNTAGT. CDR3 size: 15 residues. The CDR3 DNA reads TGTGCCAGCAGTGACGGGGGGGCTGGGGCCAACGTCCTGACTTTC. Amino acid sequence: CASSDGGAGANVLTF.

This CDR3 is CASSQTSGYEQYF. The CDR3 coding sequence is TGTGCCAGCAGCCAAACTAGCGGCTACGAGCAGTACTTC. The V call is TRBV4-2, the J call TRBJ2-7; 8 bases are a match to TRBD2. V trimming: 2 bases; J trimming: 3 bases; junction bases outside the gene matches: 0. Germline V gives CDR1 LGHNA, CDR2 YNFKEQ. The CDR3 contains 13 residues.

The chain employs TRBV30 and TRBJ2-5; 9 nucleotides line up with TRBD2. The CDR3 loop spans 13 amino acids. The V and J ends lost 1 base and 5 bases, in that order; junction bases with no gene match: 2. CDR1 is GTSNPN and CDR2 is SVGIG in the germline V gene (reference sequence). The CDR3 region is CAWSGAGGETQYF. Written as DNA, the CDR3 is TGTGCCTGGAGTGGGGCGGGAGGGGAGACCCAGTACTTC. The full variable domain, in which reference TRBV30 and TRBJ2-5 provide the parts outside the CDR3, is SQTIHQWPATLVQPVGSPLSLECTVEGTSNPNLYWYRQAAGRGLQLLFYSVGIGQISSEVPQNLSASRPQDRQFILSSKKLLLSDSGFYLCAWSGAGGETQYFGPGTRLLVL.